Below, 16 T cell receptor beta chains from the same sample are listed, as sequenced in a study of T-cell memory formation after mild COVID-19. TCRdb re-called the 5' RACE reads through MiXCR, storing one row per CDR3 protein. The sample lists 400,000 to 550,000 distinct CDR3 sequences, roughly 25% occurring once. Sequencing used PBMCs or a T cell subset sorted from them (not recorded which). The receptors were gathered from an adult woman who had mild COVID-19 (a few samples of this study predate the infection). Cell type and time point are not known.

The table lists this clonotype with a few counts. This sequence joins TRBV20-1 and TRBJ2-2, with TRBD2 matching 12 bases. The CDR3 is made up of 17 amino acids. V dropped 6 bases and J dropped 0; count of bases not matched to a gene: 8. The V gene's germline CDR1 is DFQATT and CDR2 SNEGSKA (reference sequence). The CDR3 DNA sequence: TGCAGTGCCCGAGGGCTAGCGGGGGGGACGAACACCGGGGAGCTGTTTTTT. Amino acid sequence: CSARGLAGGTNTGELFF.

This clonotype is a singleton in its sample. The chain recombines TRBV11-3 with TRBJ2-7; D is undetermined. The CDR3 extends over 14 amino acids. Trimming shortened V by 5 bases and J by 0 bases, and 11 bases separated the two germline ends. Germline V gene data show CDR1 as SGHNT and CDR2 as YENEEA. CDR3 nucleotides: TGTGCCAGCAGCCGGAGCGAGGTCTCCTACGAGCAGTACTTC. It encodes CASSRSEVSYEQYF.

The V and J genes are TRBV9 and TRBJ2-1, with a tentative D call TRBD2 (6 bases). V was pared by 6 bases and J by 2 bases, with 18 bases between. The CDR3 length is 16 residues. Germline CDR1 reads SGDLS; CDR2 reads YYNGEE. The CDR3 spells CASTAGTGAAYNEQFF. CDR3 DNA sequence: TGTGCCAGCACCGCGGGGACCGGGGCTGCCTACAATGAGCAGTTCTTC.

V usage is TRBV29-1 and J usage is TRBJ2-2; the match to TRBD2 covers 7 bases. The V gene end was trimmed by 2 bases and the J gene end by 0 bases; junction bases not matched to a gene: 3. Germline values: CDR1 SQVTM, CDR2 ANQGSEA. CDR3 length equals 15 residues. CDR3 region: CSVESGGANTGELFF. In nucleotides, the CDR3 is TGCAGCGTTGAATCGGGGGGAGCGAACACCGGGGAGCTGTTTTTT.

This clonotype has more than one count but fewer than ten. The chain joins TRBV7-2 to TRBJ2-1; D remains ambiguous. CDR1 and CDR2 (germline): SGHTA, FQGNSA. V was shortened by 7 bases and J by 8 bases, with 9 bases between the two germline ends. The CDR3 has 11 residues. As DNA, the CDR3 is TGTGCCAGCACTCTCTATCATGAGCAGTTCTTC. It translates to CASTLYHEQFF.

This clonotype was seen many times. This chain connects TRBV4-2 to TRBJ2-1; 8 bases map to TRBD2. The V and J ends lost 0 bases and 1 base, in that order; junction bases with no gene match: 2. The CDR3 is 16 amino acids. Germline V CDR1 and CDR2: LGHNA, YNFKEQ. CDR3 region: CASSQDSGESYNEQFF. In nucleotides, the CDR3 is TGTGCCAGCAGCCAAGATAGCGGGGAATCCTACAATGAGCAGTTCTTC.

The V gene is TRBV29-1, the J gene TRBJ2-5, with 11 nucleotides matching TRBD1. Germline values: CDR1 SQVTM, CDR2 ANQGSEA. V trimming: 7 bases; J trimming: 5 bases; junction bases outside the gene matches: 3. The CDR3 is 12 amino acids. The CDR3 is CSGTGGSETQYF. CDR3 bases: TGCAGCGGGACAGGGGGCAGTGAGACCCAGTACTTC.

The CDR3 protein is CASSPIESEKQYF. In DNA, the CDR3 is TGTGCCAGCTCACCCATCGAATCGGAAAAGCAGTACTTC. The rearrangement links TRBV18 to TRBJ2-7; D remains unclear. V lost 3 bases and J lost 8, with 14 bases in between. The CDR3 covers 13 residues. Per germline, CDR1 KGHSH and CDR2 LQKENI.

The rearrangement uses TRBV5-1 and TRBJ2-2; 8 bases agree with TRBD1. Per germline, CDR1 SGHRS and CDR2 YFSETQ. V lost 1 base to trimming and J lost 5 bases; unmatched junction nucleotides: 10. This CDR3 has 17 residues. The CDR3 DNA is TGCGCCAGCAGCTTGAGTGACAGGGGCCTTCAGACCGGGGAGCTGTTTTTT. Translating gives CASSLSDRGLQTGELFF.

The CDR3 sequence is CSVGHSNTEAFF. The CDR3 DNA reads TGCAGCGTCGGACACTCGAACACTGAAGCTTTCTTT. The chain joins TRBV29-1 to TRBJ1-1; possibly TRBD1 for D (5 bases). Trimming shortened V by 6 bases and J by 1 base, and 9 bases separated the two germline ends. This CDR3 is built from 12 residues. The V gene's germline CDR1 is SQVTM and CDR2 ANQGSEA.

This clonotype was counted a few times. This chain's CDR3 is CASSSTLEAFF. In nucleotides, the CDR3 is TGTGCCAGCAGTTCAACCTTAGAAGCTTTCTTT. The rearrangement uses TRBV6-5 and TRBJ1-1; unclear D gene. CDR1 is MNHEY and CDR2 is SVGAGI in the germline V gene. This CDR3 comprises 11 residues. V lost 4 bases and J lost 8, with 8 bases in between.

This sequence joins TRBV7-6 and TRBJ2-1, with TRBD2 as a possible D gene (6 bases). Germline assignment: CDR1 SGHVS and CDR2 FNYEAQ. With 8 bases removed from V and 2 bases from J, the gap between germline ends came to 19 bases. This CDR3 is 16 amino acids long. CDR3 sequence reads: CASSPSLTRAYNEQFF. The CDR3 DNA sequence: TGTGCCAGCTCGCCCTCTTTGACTAGAGCCTACAATGAGCAGTTCTTC.

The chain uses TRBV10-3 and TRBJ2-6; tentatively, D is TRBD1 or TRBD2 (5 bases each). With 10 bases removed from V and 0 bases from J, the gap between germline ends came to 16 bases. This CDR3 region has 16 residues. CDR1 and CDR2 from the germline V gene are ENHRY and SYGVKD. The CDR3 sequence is CATGREGYSGANVLTF. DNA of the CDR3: TGTGCCACCGGGCGTGAGGGGTACTCTGGGGCCAACGTCCTGACTTTC.

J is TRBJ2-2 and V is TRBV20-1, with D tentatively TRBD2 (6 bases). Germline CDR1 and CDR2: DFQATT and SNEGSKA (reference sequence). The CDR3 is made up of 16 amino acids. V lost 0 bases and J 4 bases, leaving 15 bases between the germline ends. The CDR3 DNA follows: TGCAGTGCTAGAGATATGGGCGGGGAGGCCACCGGGGAGCTGTTTTTT. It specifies CSARDMGGEATGELFF.

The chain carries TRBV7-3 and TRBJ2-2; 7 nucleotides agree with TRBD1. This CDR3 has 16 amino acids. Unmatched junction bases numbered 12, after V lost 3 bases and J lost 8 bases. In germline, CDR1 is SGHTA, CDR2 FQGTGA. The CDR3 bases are TGTGCCAGCAGCTTTGAGGGGGCGACCTCGCCGGGGGAGCTGTTTTTT. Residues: CASSFEGATSPGELFF.

CDR3 residues: CASSLSLTRTGELFF. The CDR3 DNA is TGTGCCAGCAGCTTATCCTTGACTCGCACCGGGGAGCTGTTTTTT. The rearrangement links TRBV7-2 to TRBJ2-2; D is unresolved. The CDR3 spans 15 residues. CDR1 and CDR2 from the germline V gene are SGHTA and FQGNSA. Trimming removed 2 bases at V and 4 bases at J, with 11 bases between.